The entry below gives a single T cell receptor beta chain sequence along with its context. TCR beta chains were sequenced at survey level with immunoSEQ. Generated by immunoSEQ multiplex PCR, the TCRdb table keeps only in-frame clones and is missing some. The sample consists of some 70,000 clones, just under 95% of them appearing once. This CDR3 contains 15 residues. Germline V CDR1 and CDR2: LNHDA, SQIVND (reference sequence). Between the trimmed V and J ends, which lost 3 bases and 0 bases, there was a span of 6 bases. Sequenced input: PBMCs. V is TRBV19 and J is TRBJ2-6; D is undetermined. The source is a man aged 35 to 55 with rheumatoid arthritis. The CDR3 sequence: CASSMLSSGANVLTF. In nucleotides, the CDR3 is TGTGCCAGTAGTATGTTGTCCTCTGGGGCCAACGTCCTGACTTTC.